These 16 T cell receptor beta chains were sequenced from one sample in a study of sequential checkpoint blockade in melanoma. The sample's treatment: randomized to nivolumab then ipilimumab (arm A) or the reverse (arm B). Profiling relied on immunoSEQ multiplex PCR, and the TCRdb table lists in-frame clones only, not all of them. Seen here are about 6,100 clones, roughly 26% observed once, and the top ten hold about 8.9%. Specimen: tumor tissue (inferred from file names), collected from a patient given nivolumab and ipilimumab in sequence. All receptors derive from a human donor with melanoma.

V is TRBV30 and J is TRBJ2-1, with D tentatively TRBD2 (6 bases). The germline V and J ends were trimmed by 0 bases and 6 bases, with 15 bases remaining between them. CDR1 is GTSNPN, CDR2 SVGIG, per germline (reference sequence). The CDR3 totals 15 residues. CDR3: CAWSVGLAPGNEQFF. For the CDR3, the DNA is TGTGCCTGGAGTGTAGGGCTAGCGCCTGGCAATGAGCAGTTCTTC.

The rearrangement joins TRBV10-2 to TRBJ1-1, with D maybe TRBD1 (5 bases). This CDR3 is 13 amino acids long. Germline-derived CDR1 and CDR2 are WSHSY and SAAADI. Trimming pared 0 bases from V and 10 bases from J, leaving 12 bases between. CDR3 sequence: CASSESGGSRAFF. In nucleotides, the CDR3 is TGCGCCAGCAGTGAGTCTGGGGGATCGCGAGCTTTCTTT.

This clone showed up just a few times. This chain connects TRBV7-6 to TRBJ2-2; 8 nucleotides match TRBD2. The CDR3 contains 16 residues. J was trimmed by 4 bases and V by 5 bases; bases with no gene match: 9. The germline V gene has CDR1 SGHVS and CDR2 FNYEAQ. Written as DNA, the CDR3 is TGTGCCAGCAGCACCCGGGGGGGCAGGGGCACCGGGGAGCTGTTTTTT. Residues: CASSTRGGRGTGELFF.

V and J are TRBV5-1 and TRBJ2-1, with 10 bases aligning to TRBD2. The V segment lost 3 bases and the J segment 4 bases; nucleotides outside the gene matches: 1. The V gene's germline CDR1 is SGHRS and CDR2 YFSETQ. The CDR3 has 14 amino acids. This CDR3 is CASSWTSGYNEQFF. In DNA form, the CDR3 reads TGCGCCAGCAGCTGGACTAGCGGATACAATGAGCAGTTCTTC.

The CDR3 bases are TGTGCCAGCAGTTTGGATAGGAGGGCGACCCAGTACTTC. Its protein is CASSLDRRATQYF. This rearrangement joins TRBV28 to TRBJ2-5, with D possibly TRBD2 on 6 matching bases. The CDR3 is made up of 13 amino acids. V was shortened by 3 bases and J by 7 bases, with 12 bases between the two germline ends. Germline assignment: CDR1 MDHEN and CDR2 SYDVKM.

The rearrangement joins TRBV6-8 to TRBJ1-4, with TRBD1 matching 7 bases. This CDR3 has 17 residues. CDR1 and CDR2 from the germline V gene are MNHGY and SAAAGT. J was trimmed by 7 bases and V by 5 bases; bases with no gene match: 16. CDR3 DNA: TGTGCCAGCAGTCCCAACCCTTGGACAGGCTCGGGTGAAAAACTGTTTTTT. It is translated as CASSPNPWTGSGEKLFF.

This clone was recorded at least ten times. The chain has TRBV11-3 and TRBJ1-2; 7 bases are a match to TRBD1. The CDR3 is made up of 15 amino acids. Germline CDR1 is SGHNT and CDR2 is YENEEA. V lost 5 bases, J lost 8 bases, and 14 bases stayed unmatched. CDR3 coding DNA: TGTGCCAGCAGCCCCGGGACAGCCAATGTAAGGGGCTACACCTTC. Amino acid sequence: CASSPGTANVRGYTF.

There are a few counts of this clone. This sequence joins TRBV11-3 and TRBJ1-3; D might be TRBD1 (6 bases). Trimming took 5 bases from V and 2 from J, leaving 25 bases between them. The CDR3 length is 19 residues. Germline V gene sequence: CDR1 SGHNT, CDR2 YENEEA. The CDR3 reads CASSAFIYGQLTPGNTIYF. The CDR3 nucleotides are TGTGCCAGCAGCGCTTTTATCTACGGACAGTTGACGCCTGGAAACACCATATATTTT.

This sequence joins TRBV6-8 and TRBJ2-1; a possible D gene is TRBD2 (5 bases). V was clipped by 6 bases and J by 8 bases, with 11 bases between them. This CDR3 has 12 amino acids. Germline V CDR1 and CDR2: MNHGY, SAAAGT. For the CDR3, the DNA is TGTGCCAGCAGCTCTAGCATCCATGAGCAGTTCTTC. Protein: CASSSSIHEQFF.

This clone has a count of ten or more. The chain is built from TRBV9 and TRBJ1-5; D is possibly TRBD1 (6 bases). The germline V gene has CDR1 SGDLS and CDR2 YYNGEE. The germline V and J ends were trimmed by 3 bases and 5 bases, with 15 bases remaining between them. This CDR3 is 15 amino acids long. The CDR3 loop reads CASSALREGDQPQHF. The CDR3 DNA reads as TGTGCCAGCAGCGCCTTGAGAGAGGGGGATCAGCCCCAGCATTTT.

This clone was detected many times. V usage is TRBV11-3 and J usage is TRBJ2-5; D tentatively fits TRBD1 or TRBD2 (5 bases each). Trimming took off 5 bases at V and 5 bases at J, with 21 bases between the two ends. This CDR3 has 16 residues. Germline values: CDR1 SGHNT, CDR2 YENEEA. CDR3 sequence: CASSQVPRGEWETQYF. The CDR3 DNA reads as TGTGCCAGCAGCCAAGTACCACGGGGCGAATGGGAGACCCAGTACTTC.

The chain couples TRBV6-8 to TRBJ2-1, with TRBD2 identical over 10 bases. The CDR3 contains 15 residues. The V and J ends lost 1 base and 9 bases, in that order; junction bases with no gene match: 6. CDR1 and CDR2 from the germline V gene are MNHGY and SAAAGT. This CDR3 is CASSYCPSGSCEQFF. Here the CDR3 DNA reads TGTGCCAGCAGTTACTGTCCTAGCGGGAGCTGTGAGCAGTTCTTC.

V and J are TRBV11-3 and TRBJ2-7; the match to TRBD1 covers 9 bases. The CDR3 length is 14 residues. Germline CDR1 SGHNT, CDR2 YENEEA. The V gene end was trimmed by 5 bases and the J gene end by 6 bases; junction bases not matched to a gene: 8. CDR3 region: CASSPTDRGAEQYF. In DNA form, the CDR3 reads TGTGCCAGCAGCCCAACGGACAGGGGTGCCGAGCAGTACTTC. Using reference TRBV11-3 and TRBJ2-7 for the parts outside the CDR3, the full variable domain is EAGVVQSPRYKIIEKKQPVAFWCNPISGHNTLYWYLQNLGQGPELLIRYENEEAVDDSQLPKDRFSAERLKGVDSTLKIQPAELGDSAVYLCASSPTDRGAEQYFGPGTRLTVT.

The genes are TRBV5-1 and TRBJ2-1; 15 bases align to TRBD2. The CDR3 runs 19 residues. The V and J ends lost 3 bases and 4 bases, in that order; junction bases with no gene match: 11. Germline V gene data show CDR1 as SGHRS and CDR2 as YFSETQ. Here the CDR3 DNA reads TGCGCCAGCAGCTGGAATCCCGGGACTAGCGGGAGGATATACAATGAGCAGTTCTTC. Its protein product is CASSWNPGTSGRIYNEQFF.

In its sample, this clone is medium-sized (0.01 to 0.1%). This chain uses TRBV11-3 with TRBJ1-1; TRBD1 is a possible D gene (5 bases). Germline V CDR1 and CDR2: SGHNT, YENEEA. Trimming shortened V by 0 bases and J by 4 bases, and 9 bases separated the two germline ends. The CDR3 has 14 residues. The CDR3 protein is CASSLEGLSTEAFF. The CDR3 DNA is TGTGCCAGCAGCTTAGAGGGGCTGAGCACTGAAGCTTTCTTT. Complete variable domain (other parts from reference TRBV11-3 and TRBJ1-1): EAGVVQSPRYKIIEKKQPVAFWCNPISGHNTLYWYLQNLGQGPELLIRYENEEAVDDSQLPKDRFSAERLKGVDSTLKIQPAELGDSAVYLCASSLEGLSTEAFFGQGTRLTVV.

The V call is TRBV30, the J call TRBJ2-7; D uncertain. Germline V CDR1 and CDR2: GTSNPN, SVGIG (reference sequence). CDR3 length: 11 residues. V lost 3 bases, J lost 1 base, and 4 bases lay in between. Written as DNA, the CDR3 is TGTGCCTGGAGCGGGTCCTACGAGCAGTACTTC. Translated: CAWSGSYEQYF.